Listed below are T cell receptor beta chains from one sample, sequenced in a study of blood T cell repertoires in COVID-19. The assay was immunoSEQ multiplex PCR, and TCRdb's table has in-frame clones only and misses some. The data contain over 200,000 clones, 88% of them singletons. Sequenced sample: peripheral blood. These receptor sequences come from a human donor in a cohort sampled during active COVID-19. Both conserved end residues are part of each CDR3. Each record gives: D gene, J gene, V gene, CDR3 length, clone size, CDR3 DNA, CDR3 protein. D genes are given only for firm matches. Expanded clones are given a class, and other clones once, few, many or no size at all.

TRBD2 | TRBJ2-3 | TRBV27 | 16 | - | TGTGCCAGCAGTTTCGGGACTAGCGGGAGCACAGATACGCAGTATTTT | CASSFGTSGSTDTQYF
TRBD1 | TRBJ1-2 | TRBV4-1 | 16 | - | TGCGCCAGCAGCCAAGATCGAAGACAGGGGAGTCCTGGCTACACCTTC | CASSQDRRQGSPGYTF
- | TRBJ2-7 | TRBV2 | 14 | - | TGTGCCAGCAGTGATCAGGGGATTGTACGGGAGCAGTACTTC | CASSDQGIVREQYF
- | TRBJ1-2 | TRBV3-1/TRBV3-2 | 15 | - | TGTGCCAGCAGCCAAGATGTGCAGGTACCCTATGGCTACACCTTC | CASSQDVQVPYGYTF
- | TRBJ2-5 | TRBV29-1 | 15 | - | TGCAGCGTTGATACCGGGACTGAAGGGCGAGAGACCCAGTACTTC | CSVDTGTEGRETQYF
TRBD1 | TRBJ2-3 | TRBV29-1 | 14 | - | TGCAGCGTTGAAACTCCGGACAGGGCAGATACGCAGTATTTT | CSVETPDRADTQYF
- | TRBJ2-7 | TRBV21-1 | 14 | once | TGTGCCAGCAGCAAAGAAAGGGGTACCTACGAGCAGTACTTC | CASSKERGTYEQYF
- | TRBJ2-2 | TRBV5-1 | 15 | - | TGCGCCAGCACCCTGAGGACAGATAACACCGGGGAGCTGTTTTTT | CASTLRTDNTGELFF
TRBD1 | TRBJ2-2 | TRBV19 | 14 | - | TGTGCCAGTAGTACCTACAGGGGAACCGGGGAGCTGTTTTTT | CASSTYRGTGELFF
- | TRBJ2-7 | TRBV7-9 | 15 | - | TGTGCCAGCAGCTTAACAATCCTACAGGGATACGAGCAGTACTTC | CASSLTILQGYEQYF
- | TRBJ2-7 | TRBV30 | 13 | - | TGTGCCTGGACTGGACAGCGCTCCTACGAGCAGTACTTC | CAWTGQRSYEQYF
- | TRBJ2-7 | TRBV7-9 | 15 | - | TGTGCCAGCAGCTTTGATTTGACAGCCTCCTACGAGCAGTACTTC | CASSFDLTASYEQYF
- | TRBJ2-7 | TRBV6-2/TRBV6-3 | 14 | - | TGTGCCAGCAGTTTACCGGGACGAGGGGGCGAGCAGTACTTC | CASSLPGRGGEQYF
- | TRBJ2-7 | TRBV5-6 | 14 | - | TGTGCCAGCAGCTTTCAGGGGCGGTCCTACGAGCAGTACTTC | CASSFQGRSYEQYF
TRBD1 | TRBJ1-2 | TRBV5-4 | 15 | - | TGTGCCAGCAGCTTCCGGGACAGGGTTAACTATGGCTACACCTTC | CASSFRDRVNYGYTF
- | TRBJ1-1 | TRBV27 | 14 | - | TGTGCCAGCAGGGGGGCATACAAGAACACTGAAGCTTTCTTT | CASRGAYKNTEAFF
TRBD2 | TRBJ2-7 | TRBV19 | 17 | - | TGTGCCAGTAGTATCGGGCTAGCGGGAGGATTGACCTACGAGCAGTACTTC | CASSIGLAGGLTYEQYF
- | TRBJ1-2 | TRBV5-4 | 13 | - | TGTGCCAGCAGCTTGCTTACAGGGCCCGGCTACACCTTC | CASSLLTGPGYTF
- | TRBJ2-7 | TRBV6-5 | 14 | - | TGTGCCACATACCCCTGGGACACAGACTACGAGCAGTACTTC | CATYPWDTDYEQYF
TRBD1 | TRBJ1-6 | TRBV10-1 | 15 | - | TGCGCCAGCATTTCAGGGGGTTCCTATAATTCACCCCTCCACTTT | CASISGGSYNSPLHF
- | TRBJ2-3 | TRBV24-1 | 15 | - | TGTGCCACCAGTGACGCGACAGGCGTCCCAGATACGCAGTATTTT | CATSDATGVPDTQYF
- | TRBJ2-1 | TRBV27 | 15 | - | TGTGCCAGCAGTACGGACACAAACTCCTACAATGAGCAGTTCTTC | CASSTDTNSYNEQFF
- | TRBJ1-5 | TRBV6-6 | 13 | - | TGTGCCAGCAATAAAGCCCAGGGTCAGCCCCAGCATTTT | CASNKAQGQPQHF
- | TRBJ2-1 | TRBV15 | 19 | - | TGTGCCACCAGCAGGGGATGGGGAGGCGCGGTGGTAGAAAACAATGAGCAGTTCTTC | CATSRGWGGAVVENNEQFF
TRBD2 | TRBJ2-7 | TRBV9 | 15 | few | TGTGCCAGCAGCGTAGGACTAGCGGGACTTTACGAGCAGTACTTC | CASSVGLAGLYEQYF
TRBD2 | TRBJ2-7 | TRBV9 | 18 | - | TGTGCCAGCAGCGTAGGTCTTAGCGGGAGATCTTCCTCCTACGAGCAGTACTTC | CASSVGLSGRSSSYEQYF
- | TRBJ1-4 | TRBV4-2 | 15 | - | TGTGCCAGCAGCCAAGTTCAGATAACTAATGAAAAACTGTTTTTT | CASSQVQITNEKLFF
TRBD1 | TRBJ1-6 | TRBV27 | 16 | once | TGTGCCAGCAGTTTCCTACAGGGGGCCGGCAATTCACCCCTCCACTTT | CASSFLQGAGNSPLHF
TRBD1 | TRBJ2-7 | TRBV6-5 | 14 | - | TGTGCCAGCGGGAGGACAGGGGGGACCTACGAGCAGTACTTC | CASGRTGGTYEQYF
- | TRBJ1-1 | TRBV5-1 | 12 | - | TGCGCCAGCAGCTTACAGAACACTGAAGCTTTCTTT | CASSLQNTEAFF
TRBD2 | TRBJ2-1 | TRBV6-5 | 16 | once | TGTGCCAGCAGTTACTCATGGGCTAGCGGAAACAATGAGCAGTTCTTC | CASSYSWASGNNEQFF
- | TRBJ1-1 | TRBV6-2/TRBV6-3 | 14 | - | TGTGCCAGCAGTTACGCGGGGGGTGGCAACGAAGCTTTCTTT | CASSYAGGGNEAFF
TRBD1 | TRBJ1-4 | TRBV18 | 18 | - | TGTGCCAGCTCACCTCGGACAGGGGGGATAACCCGCGGTGAAAAACTGTTTTTT | CASSPRTGGITRGEKLFF
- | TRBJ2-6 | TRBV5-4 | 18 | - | TGTGCCAGCAGCTTGAATTTGGGAGGAGTAGTTGGGGCCAACGTCCTGACTTTC | CASSLNLGGVVGANVLTF
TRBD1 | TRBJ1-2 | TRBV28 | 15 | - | TGTGCCAGCAGTTTCCCAACAGGGGCGGGATATGGCTACACCTTC | CASSFPTGAGYGYTF
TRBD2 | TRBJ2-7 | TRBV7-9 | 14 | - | TGTGCCAGCATCACCGGATGGGGGGGTAGCGAGCAGTACTTC | CASITGWGGSEQYF
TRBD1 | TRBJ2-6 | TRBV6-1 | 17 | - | TGTGCCAGCAGTGAAGCGGGACAGGGGGTCGGGGCCAACGTCCTGACTTTC | CASSEAGQGVGANVLTF
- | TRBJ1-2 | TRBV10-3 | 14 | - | TGTGCCATCAGTGAGGGACAGAGAAACTATGGCTACACCTTC | CAISEGQRNYGYTF
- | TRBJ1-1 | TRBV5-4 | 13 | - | TGTGCCAGCAAAGGGGTGCGGTCCACTGAAGCTTTCTTT | CASKGVRSTEAFF
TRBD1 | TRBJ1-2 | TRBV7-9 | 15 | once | TGTGCCAGCAGCAGATCTGACAGGGGTCTCTATGGCTACACCTTC | CASSRSDRGLYGYTF
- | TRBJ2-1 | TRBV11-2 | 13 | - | TGTGCCAGCAGCTTACCGTGGCACAATGAGCAGTTCTTC | CASSLPWHNEQFF
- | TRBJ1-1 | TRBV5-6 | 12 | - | TGTGCCAGCAGCTCCTATGGTACTGAAGCTTTCTTT | CASSSYGTEAFF
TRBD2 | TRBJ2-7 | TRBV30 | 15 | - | TGTGCCTGGAGTGTCTCTACGGGAGGAGGATACGAGCAGTACTTC | CAWSVSTGGGYEQYF
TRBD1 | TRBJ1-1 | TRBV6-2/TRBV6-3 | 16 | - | TGTGCCAGCAGTTACTCACCGGGACAGGGAAACACTGAAGCTTTCTTT | CASSYSPGQGNTEAFF
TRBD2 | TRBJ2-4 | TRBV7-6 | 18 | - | TGTGCCAGCAGCTTAATAAATAGGGCTAGCGGAAGGGTAAACATTCAGTACTTC | CASSLINRASGRVNIQYF
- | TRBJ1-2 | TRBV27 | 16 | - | TGTGCCAGCAGTTTCTTTATAGGATACGGGGACTATGGCTACACCTTC | CASSFFIGYGDYGYTF